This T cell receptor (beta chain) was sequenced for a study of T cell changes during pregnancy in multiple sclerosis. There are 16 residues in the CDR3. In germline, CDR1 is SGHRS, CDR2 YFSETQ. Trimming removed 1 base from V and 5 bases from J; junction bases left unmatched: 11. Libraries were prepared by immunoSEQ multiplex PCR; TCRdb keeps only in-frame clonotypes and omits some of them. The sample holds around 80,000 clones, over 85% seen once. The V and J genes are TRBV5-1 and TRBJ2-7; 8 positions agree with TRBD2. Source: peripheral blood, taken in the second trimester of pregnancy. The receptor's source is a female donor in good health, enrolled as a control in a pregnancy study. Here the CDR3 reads CASSLPDFSGSHEQYF. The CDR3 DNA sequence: TGCGCCAGCAGCTTGCCCGACTTCAGCGGGAGCCACGAGCAGTACTTC.